This is a list of T cell receptor beta chains from one sample in a study of T cell responses to AZD1222 COVID-19 vaccine. Data came from immunoSEQ multiplex PCR; TCRdb stores just in-frame clones and leaves some out. This table holds 90,000 to 110,000 clones, about 88% found once. Here the sequenced sample was peripheral blood, taken 28 days after the second AZD1222 dose. These receptors all come from an adult who received the AZD1222 COVID-19 vaccine. Each CDR3 is given with its conserved first and last residue. The D gene is left open where the match is weak. The listing skips clone size in some rows; elsewhere it reads once, few, many or a size class.

CDR3aa: CASSTEPGHNYEQYF
CDR3nt: TGTGCCAGCAGCACAGAACCGGGACACAACTACGAGCAGTACTTC
d_gene: .
abundance: .
j_gene: TRBJ2-7
v_gene: TRBV9

CDR3aa: CASMGSANTIYF
CDR3nt: TGTGCCAGCATGGGTTCAGCAAACACCATATATTTT
d_gene: .
abundance: .
j_gene: TRBJ1-3
v_gene: TRBV12-3/TRBV12-4

CDR3aa: CASEGEYEQYF
CDR3nt: TGTGCCAGCGAGGGAGAGTACGAGCAGTACTTC
d_gene: .
abundance: once
j_gene: TRBJ2-7
v_gene: TRBV7-9

CDR3aa: CASSQGGLAGVGTQYF
CDR3nt: TGCGCCAGCAGCCAGGGGGGACTAGCGGGAGTTGGGACCCAGTACTTC
d_gene: TRBD2
abundance: .
j_gene: TRBJ2-5
v_gene: TRBV4-1

CDR3aa: CASSFSGQYEQYF
CDR3nt: TGTGCCAGCAGTTTCAGCGGCCAGTACGAGCAGTACTTC
d_gene: .
abundance: .
j_gene: TRBJ2-7
v_gene: TRBV27

CDR3aa: CASSIPGGSSYEQYF
CDR3nt: TGTGCCAGTAGTATTCCCGGCGGGAGCTCCTACGAGCAGTACTTC
d_gene: TRBD2
abundance: .
j_gene: TRBJ2-7
v_gene: TRBV19

CDR3aa: CASSYYRDPSNEKLFF
CDR3nt: TGTGCCAGCAGTTACTACCGGGACCCCTCTAATGAAAAACTGTTTTTT
d_gene: .
abundance: .
j_gene: TRBJ1-4
v_gene: TRBV6-5

CDR3aa: CASSLRGGGRAADTQYF
CDR3nt: TGTGCCAGCAGCTTACGGGGCGGCGGGAGGGCCGCTGATACGCAGTATTTT
d_gene: TRBD2
abundance: few
j_gene: TRBJ2-3
v_gene: TRBV7-9

CDR3aa: CARDRLNTEAFF
CDR3nt: TGTGCCCGAGACAGACTGAACACTGAAGCTTTCTTT
d_gene: .
abundance: .
j_gene: TRBJ1-1
v_gene: TRBV30

CDR3aa: CASSLEQGYNSPLHF
CDR3nt: TGCGCCAGCAGCTTGGAACAGGGGTATAATTCACCCCTCCACTTT
d_gene: TRBD1
abundance: .
j_gene: TRBJ1-6
v_gene: TRBV5-1

CDR3aa: CASSRTVPIGTEAFF
CDR3nt: TGTGCCAGCAGTAGAACAGTGCCCATTGGGACTGAAGCTTTCTTT
d_gene: .
abundance: .
j_gene: TRBJ1-1
v_gene: TRBV6-5

CDR3aa: CASSVRQGGYTF
CDR3nt: TGTGCCAGCAGTGTACGACAGGGCGGCTACACCTTC
d_gene: TRBD1
abundance: .
j_gene: TRBJ1-2
v_gene: TRBV28

CDR3aa: CASSQDFQGWTSGRETQYF
CDR3nt: TGCGCCAGCAGCCAAGATTTTCAAGGGTGGACTAGCGGGAGAGAGACCCAGTACTTC
d_gene: TRBD2
abundance: .
j_gene: TRBJ2-5
v_gene: TRBV4-1

CDR3aa: CASSSRGANYGYTF
CDR3nt: TGCGCCAGCAGCTCCCGAGGAGCTAACTATGGCTACACCTTC
d_gene: .
abundance: once
j_gene: TRBJ1-2
v_gene: TRBV4-1

CDR3aa: CASSLAGLFYEQYF
CDR3nt: TGTGCCAGCAGTTTAGCGGGGTTATTTTACGAGCAGTACTTC
d_gene: .
abundance: .
j_gene: TRBJ2-7
v_gene: TRBV27

CDR3aa: CASSYRGNSYEQYF
CDR3nt: TGTGCCAGCAGTTACAGGGGTAATTCCTACGAGCAGTACTTC
d_gene: .
abundance: few
j_gene: TRBJ2-7
v_gene: TRBV6-5

CDR3aa: CASRRKPGETQYF
CDR3nt: TGTGCCAGCAGGAGAAAACCTGGGGAGACCCAGTACTTC
d_gene: .
abundance: .
j_gene: TRBJ2-5
v_gene: TRBV6-5

CDR3aa: CASSSRNSGNTIYF
CDR3nt: TGTGCCAGCAGTTCCCGAAACTCTGGAAACACCATATATTTT
d_gene: .
abundance: .
j_gene: TRBJ1-3
v_gene: TRBV27

CDR3aa: CASSLETGGAFGQYF
CDR3nt: TGTGCCAGCAGCTTGGAGACAGGGGGAGCTTTTGGGCAGTACTTC
d_gene: TRBD1
abundance: .
j_gene: TRBJ2-7
v_gene: TRBV11-2

CDR3aa: CASRLGQETYEQYF
CDR3nt: TGTGCCAGCAGGTTGGGGCAGGAAACCTACGAGCAGTACTTC
d_gene: .
abundance: .
j_gene: TRBJ2-7
v_gene: TRBV7-9

CDR3aa: CASSNSDTQYF
CDR3nt: TGTGCCAGCAGTAACAGTGATACGCAGTATTTT
d_gene: .
abundance: .
j_gene: TRBJ2-3
v_gene: TRBV2

CDR3aa: CASSRQHWGAGGYTF
CDR3nt: TGTGCCAGCAGTCGGCAGCATTGGGGGGCAGGTGGCTACACCTTC
d_gene: .
abundance: .
j_gene: TRBJ1-2
v_gene: TRBV28

CDR3aa: CASSLGSARYNEQFF
CDR3nt: TGTGCCAGCAGCTTAGGATCGGCGCGGTACAATGAGCAGTTCTTC
d_gene: .
abundance: .
j_gene: TRBJ2-1
v_gene: TRBV7-2

CDR3aa: CASSVVNSGRNEQFF
CDR3nt: TGTGCCAGCAGCGTAGTTAACAGCGGGAGGAATGAGCAGTTCTTC
d_gene: TRBD2
abundance: few
j_gene: TRBJ2-1
v_gene: TRBV9

CDR3aa: CASSPLASDEQFF
CDR3nt: TGTGCCAGCAGCCCCCTCGCTAGCGATGAGCAGTTCTTC
d_gene: .
abundance: .
j_gene: TRBJ2-1
v_gene: TRBV5-8

CDR3aa: CASSQLAGGLNEQFF
CDR3nt: TGTGCCAGCAGCCAACTAGCGGGAGGCCTAAATGAGCAGTTCTTC
d_gene: TRBD2
abundance: once
j_gene: TRBJ2-1
v_gene: TRBV2

CDR3aa: CASSFYRGGEKLFF
CDR3nt: TGTGCCAGCAGTTTCTACAGGGGAGGTGAAAAACTGTTTTTT
d_gene: TRBD1
abundance: .
j_gene: TRBJ1-4
v_gene: TRBV27

CDR3aa: CASSDGGAAGTQYF
CDR3nt: TGTGCCAGCAGTGACGGAGGGGCGGCGGGTACGCAGTATTTT
d_gene: .
abundance: .
j_gene: TRBJ2-3
v_gene: TRBV6-4

CDR3aa: CATSDPSGRTDTQYF
CDR3nt: TGTGCCACCAGTGATCCTAGCGGGAGGACAGATACGCAGTATTTT
d_gene: TRBD2
abundance: .
j_gene: TRBJ2-3
v_gene: TRBV24-1

CDR3aa: CASSRFWSGARLHNEQFF
CDR3nt: TGTGCCAGCAGTAGGTTTTGGTCGGGAGCCCGACTACACAATGAGCAGTTCTTC
d_gene: .
abundance: once
j_gene: TRBJ2-1
v_gene: TRBV7-9

CDR3aa: CSVTGVGYTF
CDR3nt: TGCAGTGTTACAGGGGTCGGCTACACCTTC
d_gene: TRBD1
abundance: .
j_gene: TRBJ1-2
v_gene: TRBV20-1

CDR3aa: CASSRGRSVNTGELFF
CDR3nt: TGTGCCAGCAGCCGGGGGCGGTCTGTGAACACCGGGGAGCTGTTTTTT
d_gene: .
abundance: .
j_gene: TRBJ2-2
v_gene: TRBV14

CDR3aa: CASSLARSEQFF
CDR3nt: TGTGCCAGCAGCTTAGCCCGGAGTGAGCAGTTCTTC
d_gene: .
abundance: .
j_gene: TRBJ2-1
v_gene: TRBV7-2

CDR3aa: CASSLSIPYEQYF
CDR3nt: TGTGCCAGCAGTTTAAGTATCCCCTACGAGCAGTACTTC
d_gene: .
abundance: .
j_gene: TRBJ2-7
v_gene: TRBV28

CDR3aa: CASSLHGTGYEQYF
CDR3nt: TGTGCCAGCAGTTTACATGGGACTGGTTACGAGCAGTACTTC
d_gene: .
abundance: .
j_gene: TRBJ2-7
v_gene: TRBV27

CDR3aa: CASRPNRGGTEAFF
CDR3nt: TGTGCCAGCAGACCCAACAGGGGCGGCACTGAAGCTTTCTTT
d_gene: TRBD1
abundance: .
j_gene: TRBJ1-1
v_gene: TRBV28

CDR3aa: CAISDLANYGYTF
CDR3nt: TGTGCCATCAGTGATTTAGCTAACTATGGCTACACCTTC
d_gene: .
abundance: .
j_gene: TRBJ1-2
v_gene: TRBV10-3